The 10 T cell receptor beta chains reported below all come from one sample, sequenced in a study of cytomegalovirus exposure and HLA in healthy donors. Here immunoSEQ multiplex PCR was the method, and the copy in TCRdb shows in-frame clones only, minus some. The sample carries around 200,000 clones, around 81% recorded once. The sequencing input was PBMCs. All receptors come from a woman under 30 in good health and CMV-seropositive.

The chain has TRBV6-5 and TRBJ2-1; weak D call: TRBD2 (6 bases). Germline-derived CDR1 and CDR2 are MNHEY and SVGAGI. The CDR3 sequence is 16 residues long. Trimming left V 0 bases short and J 4 bases short, with 13 bases between. CDR3: CASSYSRDSPYNEQFF. In DNA form, the CDR3 reads TGTGCCAGCAGTTACTCACGGGACTCGCCATACAATGAGCAGTTCTTC.

This chain uses TRBV10-3 with TRBJ2-2; a possible D gene is TRBD1 (6 bases). The CDR3 length is 12 residues. Germline V gene lookup returns CDR1 ENHRY and CDR2 SYGVKD. V gave up 6 bases and J gave up 7 bases, with 9 bases separating them. CDR3: CAISNRDGELFF. DNA for the CDR3: TGTGCCATCAGCAACAGGGACGGGGAGCTGTTTTTT.

The V gene is TRBV7-6, the J gene TRBJ2-3; D is perhaps TRBD2 (6 bases). The length of the CDR3 is 15 residues. Trimming pared 5 bases from V and 3 bases from J, leaving 15 bases between. CDR1 SGHVS and CDR2 FNYEAQ come from the germline V gene. CDR3 nucleotide sequence: TGTGCCAGCAGCCCGTTAGGCGGGGCAACAGATACGCAGTATTTT. Protein: CASSPLGGATDTQYF.

The rearrangement uses TRBV7-2 and TRBJ2-7; D unclear. V lost 1 base and J 0 bases, leaving 10 bases between the germline ends. Germline assignment: CDR1 SGHTA and CDR2 FQGNSA. CDR3 length: 15 residues. Here the CDR3 reads CASSLVGRASYEQYF. CDR3 bases: TGTGCCAGCAGCTTAGTCGGTAGAGCCTCCTACGAGCAGTACTTC.

The chain is built from TRBV27 and TRBJ2-3; 7 positions agree with TRBD2. Looked up from germline, CDR1 is MNHEY and CDR2 is SMNVEV (reference sequence). V shed 8 bases, J shed 0 bases, and the junction held 11 bases outside the gene matches. The CDR3 runs to 16 residues. The DNA of the CDR3 is TGTGCCAGCCGCCGGGGGGTGAGACCTAGCACAGATACGCAGTATTTT. Its protein product is CASRRGVRPSTDTQYF.

The chain carries TRBV4-1 and TRBJ2-3, with 11 bases fitting TRBD2. This CDR3 comprises 15 residues. The germline V gene has CDR1 MGHRA and CDR2 YSYEKL. V trimming: 0 bases; J trimming: 6 bases; junction bases outside the gene matches: 2. CDR3 protein: CASSQDSGGADTQYF. DNA of the CDR3: TGCGCCAGCAGCCAAGATAGCGGGGGGGCGGATACGCAGTATTTT.

The chain couples TRBV5-1 to TRBJ1-1; 9 bases agree with TRBD1. Germline V CDR1 and CDR2: SGHRS, YFSETQ. This CDR3 spans 16 amino acids. V was pared by 4 bases and J by 1 base, with 8 bases of the junction left unmatched. Here the CDR3 reads CASSVQTGGSNTEAFF. The DNA of the CDR3 is TGCGCCAGCAGCGTACAAACAGGGGGCTCGAACACTGAAGCTTTCTTT.

This sequence joins TRBV25-1 and TRBJ1-3, with D possibly being TRBD1 (6 bases). Germline V CDR1 and CDR2: MGHDK, SYGVNS. CDR3 length: 14 residues. Trimming took 8 bases from V and 0 from J, leaving 11 bases between them. The CDR3 bases are TGTGCCAGCTCGGACAGATACTCTGGAAACACCATATATTTT. This encodes CASSDRYSGNTIYF.

The rearrangement uses TRBV5-1 and TRBJ2-5; tentative D call: TRBD2 (6 bases). The CDR3 contains 15 residues. Germline assignment: CDR1 SGHRS and CDR2 YFSETQ. Trimming left V 0 bases short and J 5 bases short, with 14 bases between. The CDR3 DNA reads as TGCGCCAGCAGCTTGGCCGGAGGGCGAGGGGAGACCCAGTACTTC. Its translation: CASSLAGGRGETQYF.

The chain carries TRBV5-1 and TRBJ1-3; the D gene is possibly TRBD1 (6 bases). Germline V lookup: CDR1 SGHRS, CDR2 YFSETQ. CDR3 size: 16 residues. V was trimmed by 3 bases and J by 0 bases, leaving 13 bases between them. The CDR3 loop reads CASSYGQSLSGNTIYF. The CDR3 bases are TGCGCCAGCAGCTACGGACAGAGCCTCTCTGGAAACACCATATATTTT.